These 6 T cell receptor beta chains share one sample of origin, sequenced in a study of T cells in Graves' hyperthyroidism and ophthalmopathy. Researchers took RNA transcripts and amplified the TCR beta CDR3 regions from them. HTBI primers were employed in a first-round RT-PCR of the TCR CDR3. TCRdb ran MiXCR on the multiplex PCR reads and lists one entry per CDR3 protein. Here the sample spans under 450,000 distinct CDR3 sequences, 15% to 19% being singletons. Source material: blood. All receptors come from a woman younger than 30 with Graves' hyperthyroidism.

This clonotype was counted at least ten times. The gene calls are TRBV29-1 and TRBJ1-1, with D maybe TRBD1 (5 bases). Germline-derived CDR1 and CDR2 are SQVTM and ANQGSEA. Trimming pared 7 bases from V and 2 bases from J, leaving 17 bases between. This CDR3 region has 14 residues. The CDR3 DNA sequence: TGCAGCGCCGAAAGGGGCAACATAAACACTGAAGCTTTCTTT. It specifies CSAERGNINTEAFF.

To note about this clonotype: A much larger clone is a single base away; this may be a read error. The chain recombines TRBV7-2 with TRBJ2-4; the match to TRBD1 covers 9 bases. CDR3 length: 16 residues. CDR1 and CDR2 from the germline V gene are SGHTA and FQGNSA. This CDR3 reads CASSLSSGQGKNVQYF. Written as DNA, the CDR3 is TGTGCCAGCAGCTTATCTTCTGGACAGGGGAAAAACGTTCAGTACTTC.

This sequence joins TRBV18 and TRBJ2-7, with a tentative D call TRBD1 (6 bases). Trimming shortened V by 2 bases and J by 3 bases, and 26 bases separated the two germline ends. The CDR3 sequence is 19 residues long. Germline CDR1 KGHSH, CDR2 LQKENI. The CDR3 here is CASSPYDRFWRSLHYEQYF. For the CDR3, the DNA is TGTGCCAGCTCACCATACGACAGGTTTTGGCGATCCCTCCACTACGAGCAGTACTTC. Drawing the rest from reference TRBV18 and TRBJ2-7, the complete variable domain is NAGVMQNPRHLVRRRGQEARLRCSPMKGHSHVYWYRQLPEEGLKFMVYLQKENIIDESGMPKERFSAEFPKEGPSILRIQQVVRGDSAAYFCASSPYDRFWRSLHYEQYFGPGTRLTVT.

The J gene is TRBJ1-1, the V gene TRBV4-2; the match to TRBD1 covers 8 bases. J was trimmed by 7 bases and V by 5 bases; bases with no gene match: 6. Germline V gene sequence: CDR1 LGHNA, CDR2 YNFKEQ. This CDR3 spans 13 amino acids. The chain's CDR3 is CASSYGQGSEAFF. The CDR3 DNA sequence: TGTGCCAGCAGCTATGGACAGGGAAGTGAAGCTTTCTTT.

The chain employs TRBV2 and TRBJ1-1; D is ambiguous. CDR3 length: 15 residues. The germline V gene encodes CDR1 SNHLY and CDR2 FYNNEI. Trimming cost V 0 bases and J 6 bases, with 14 bases left between them. The chain's CDR3 is CASSEANMGIAEAFF. The CDR3 DNA follows: TGTGCCAGCAGTGAAGCCAATATGGGGATAGCTGAAGCTTTCTTT.

For this clonotype: A read error may be the cause here, since a much bigger clone is one base away. The chain is built from TRBV2 and TRBJ1-5; D is unclear. The V gene's germline CDR1 is SNHLY and CDR2 FYNNEI. This CDR3 comprises 15 residues. The CDR3, as DNA: TGTGCCAGCAATGAAATGGCAGCCCGTACCCAGCCCCAGCATTTT. As protein: CASNEMAARTQPQHF.